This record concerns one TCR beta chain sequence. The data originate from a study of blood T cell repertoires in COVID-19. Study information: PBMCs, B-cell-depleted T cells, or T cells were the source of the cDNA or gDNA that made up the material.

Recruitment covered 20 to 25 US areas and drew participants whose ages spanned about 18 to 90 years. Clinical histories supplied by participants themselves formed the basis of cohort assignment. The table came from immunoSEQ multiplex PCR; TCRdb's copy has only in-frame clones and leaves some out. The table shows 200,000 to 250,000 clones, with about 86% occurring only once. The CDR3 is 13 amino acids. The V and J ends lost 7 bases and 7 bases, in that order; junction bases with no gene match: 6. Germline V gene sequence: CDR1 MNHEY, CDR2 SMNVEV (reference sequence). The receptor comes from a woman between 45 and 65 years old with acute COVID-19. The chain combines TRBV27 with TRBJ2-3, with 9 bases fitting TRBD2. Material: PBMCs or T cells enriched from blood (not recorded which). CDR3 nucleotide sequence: TGTGCCAGCATGGCGGGAGGGATGCATACGCAGTATTTT. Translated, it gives CASMAGGMHTQYF.